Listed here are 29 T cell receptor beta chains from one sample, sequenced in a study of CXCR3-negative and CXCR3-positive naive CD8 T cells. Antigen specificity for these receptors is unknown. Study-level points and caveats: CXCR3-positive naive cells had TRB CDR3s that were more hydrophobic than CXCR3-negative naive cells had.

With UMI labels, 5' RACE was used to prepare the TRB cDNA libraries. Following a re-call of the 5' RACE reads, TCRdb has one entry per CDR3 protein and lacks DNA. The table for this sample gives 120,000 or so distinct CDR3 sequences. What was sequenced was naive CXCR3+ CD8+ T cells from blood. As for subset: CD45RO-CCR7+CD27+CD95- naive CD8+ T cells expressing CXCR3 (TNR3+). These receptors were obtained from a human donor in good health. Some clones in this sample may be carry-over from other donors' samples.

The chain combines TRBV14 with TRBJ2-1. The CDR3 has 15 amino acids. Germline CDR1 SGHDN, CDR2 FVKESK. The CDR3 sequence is CASSVVAATYNEQFF. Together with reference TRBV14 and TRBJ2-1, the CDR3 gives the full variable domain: EAGVTQFPSHSVIEKGQTVTLRCDPISGHDNLYWYRRVMGKEIKFLLHFVKESKQDESGMPNNRFLAERTGGTYSTLKVQPAELEDSGVYFCASSVVAATYNEQFFGPGTRLTVL.

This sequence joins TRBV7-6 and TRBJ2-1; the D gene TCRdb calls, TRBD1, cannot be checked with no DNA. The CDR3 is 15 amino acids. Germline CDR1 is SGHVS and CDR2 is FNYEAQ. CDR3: CASSLDLREYNEQFF.

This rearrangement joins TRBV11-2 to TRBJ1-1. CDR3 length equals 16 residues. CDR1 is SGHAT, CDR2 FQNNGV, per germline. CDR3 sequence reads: CASSLFRDPTNTEAFF.

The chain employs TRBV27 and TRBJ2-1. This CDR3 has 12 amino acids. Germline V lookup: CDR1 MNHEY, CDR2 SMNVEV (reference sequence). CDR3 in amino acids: CASSLSKDEQFF.

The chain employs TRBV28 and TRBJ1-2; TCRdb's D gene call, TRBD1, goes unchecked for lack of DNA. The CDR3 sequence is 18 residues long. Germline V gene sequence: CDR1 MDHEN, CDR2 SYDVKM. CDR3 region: CASTSAAGRPSTNYGYTF.

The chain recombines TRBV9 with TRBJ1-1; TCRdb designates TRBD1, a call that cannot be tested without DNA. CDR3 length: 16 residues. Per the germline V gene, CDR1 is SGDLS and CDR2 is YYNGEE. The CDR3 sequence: CASRPIGGIWDTEAFF.

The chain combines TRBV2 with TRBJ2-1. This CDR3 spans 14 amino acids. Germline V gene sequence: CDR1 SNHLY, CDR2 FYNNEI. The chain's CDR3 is CASSERGNYDEQFF. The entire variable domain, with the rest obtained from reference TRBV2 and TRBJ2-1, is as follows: EPEVTQTPSHQVTQMGQEVILRCVPISNHLYFYWYRQILGQKVEFLVSFYNNEISEKSEIFDDQFSVERPDGSNFTLKIRSTKLEDSAMYFCASSERGNYDEQFFGPGTRLTVL.

The CDR3 sequence is CATSERTSGGLSSYNEQFF. The rearrangement links TRBV24-1 to TRBJ2-1; there is no DNA to check the TCRdb D call of TRBD2. CDR1 and CDR2 (germline): KGHDR, SFDVKD. There are 19 residues in the CDR3.

The CDR3 loop reads CASSPGQGSEQFF. The V and J genes are TRBV12-3 or TRBV12-4 and TRBJ2-1; TCRdb's D gene call, TRBD1, goes unchecked for lack of DNA. The CDR3 has 13 amino acids.

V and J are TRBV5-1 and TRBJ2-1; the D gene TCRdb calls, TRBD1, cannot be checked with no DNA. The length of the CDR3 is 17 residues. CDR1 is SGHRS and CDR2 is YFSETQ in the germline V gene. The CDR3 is CASSLAGGSYSYNEQFF. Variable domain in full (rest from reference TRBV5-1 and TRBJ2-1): KAGVTQTPRYLIKTRGQQVTLSCSPISGHRSVSWYQQTPGQGLQFLFEYFSETQRNKGNFPGRFSGRQFSNSRSEMNVSTLELGDSALYLCASSLAGGSYSYNEQFFGPGTRLTVL.

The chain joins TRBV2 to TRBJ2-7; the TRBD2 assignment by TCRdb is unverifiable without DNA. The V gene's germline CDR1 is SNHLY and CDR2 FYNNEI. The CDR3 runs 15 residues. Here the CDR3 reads CASSSTSGGAYEQYF.

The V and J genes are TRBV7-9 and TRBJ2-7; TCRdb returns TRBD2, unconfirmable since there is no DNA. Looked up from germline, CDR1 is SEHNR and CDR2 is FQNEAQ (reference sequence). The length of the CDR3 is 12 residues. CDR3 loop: CASGGQTGEQYF.

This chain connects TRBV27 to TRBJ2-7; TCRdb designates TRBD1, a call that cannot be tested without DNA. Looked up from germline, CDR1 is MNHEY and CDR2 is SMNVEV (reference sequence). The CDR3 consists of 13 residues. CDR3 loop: CASSLGRGYEQYF.

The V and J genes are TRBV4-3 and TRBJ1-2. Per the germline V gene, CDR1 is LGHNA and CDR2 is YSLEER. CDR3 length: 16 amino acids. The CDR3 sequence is CASSQDLAQTSYGYTF.

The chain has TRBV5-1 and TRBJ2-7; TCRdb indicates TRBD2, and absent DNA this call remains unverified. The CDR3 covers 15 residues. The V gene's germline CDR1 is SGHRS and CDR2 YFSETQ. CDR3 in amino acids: CASSWPEDGNYEQYF.

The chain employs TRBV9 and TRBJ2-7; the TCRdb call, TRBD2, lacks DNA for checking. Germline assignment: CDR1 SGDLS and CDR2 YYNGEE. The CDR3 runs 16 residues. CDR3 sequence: CASSVEPSGSSYEQYF. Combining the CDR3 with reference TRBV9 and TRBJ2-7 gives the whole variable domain DSGVTQTPKHLITATGQRVTLRCSPRSGDLSVYWYQQSLDQGLQFLIQYYNGEERAKGNILERFSAQQFPDLHSELNLSSLELGDSALYFCASSVEPSGSSYEQYFGPGTRLTVT.

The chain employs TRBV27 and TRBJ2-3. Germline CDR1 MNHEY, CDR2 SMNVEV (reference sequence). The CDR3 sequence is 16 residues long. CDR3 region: CASSLIPRGYTDTQYF.

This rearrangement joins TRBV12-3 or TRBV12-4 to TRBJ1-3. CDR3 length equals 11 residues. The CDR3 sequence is CAGGIGNTIYF.

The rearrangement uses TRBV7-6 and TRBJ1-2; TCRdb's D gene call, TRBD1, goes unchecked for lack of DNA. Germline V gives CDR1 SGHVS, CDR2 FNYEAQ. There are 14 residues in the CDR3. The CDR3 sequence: CASSPAATVYGYTF.

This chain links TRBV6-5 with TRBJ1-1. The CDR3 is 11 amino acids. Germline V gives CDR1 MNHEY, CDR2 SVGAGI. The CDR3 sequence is CASSYGREAFF.

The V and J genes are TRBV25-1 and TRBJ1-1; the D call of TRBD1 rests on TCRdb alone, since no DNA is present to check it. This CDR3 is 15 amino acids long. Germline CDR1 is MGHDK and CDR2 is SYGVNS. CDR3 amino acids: CASRDTGGLNAEAFF. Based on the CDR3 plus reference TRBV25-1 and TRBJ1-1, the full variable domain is EADIYQTPRYLVIGTGKKITLECSQTMGHDKMYWYQQDPGMELHLIHYSYGVNSTEKGDLSSESTVSRIRTEHFPLTLESARPSHTSQYLCASRDTGGLNAEAFFGQGTRLTVV.

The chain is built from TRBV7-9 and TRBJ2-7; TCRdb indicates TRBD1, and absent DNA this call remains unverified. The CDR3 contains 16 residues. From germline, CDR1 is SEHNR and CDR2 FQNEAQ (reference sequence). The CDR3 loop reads CASSSTRQGNSYEQYF.

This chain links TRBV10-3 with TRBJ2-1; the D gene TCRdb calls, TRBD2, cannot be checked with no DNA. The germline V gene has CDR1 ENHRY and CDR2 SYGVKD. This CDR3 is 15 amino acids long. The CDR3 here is CAISEGREDYNEQFF.

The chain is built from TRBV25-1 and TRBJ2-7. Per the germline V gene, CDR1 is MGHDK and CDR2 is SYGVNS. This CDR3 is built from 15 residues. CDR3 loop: CASSPSDGNTYEQYF.

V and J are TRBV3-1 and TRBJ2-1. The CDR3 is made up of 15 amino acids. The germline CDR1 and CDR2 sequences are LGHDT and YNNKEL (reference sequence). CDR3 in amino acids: CASSHSESSYNEQFF.

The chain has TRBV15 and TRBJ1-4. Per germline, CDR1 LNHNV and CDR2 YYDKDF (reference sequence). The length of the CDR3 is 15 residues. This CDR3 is CAPPKDRATNEKLFF.

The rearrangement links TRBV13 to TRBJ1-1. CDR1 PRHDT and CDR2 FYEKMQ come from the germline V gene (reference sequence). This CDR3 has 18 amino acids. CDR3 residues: CASSLRQGQAVHIGEAFF.

The CDR3 protein is CASSFTVGTYEQYF. The V call is TRBV5-1, the J call TRBJ2-7. CDR1 and CDR2 from the germline V gene are SGHRS and YFSETQ. This CDR3 is 14 amino acids long.

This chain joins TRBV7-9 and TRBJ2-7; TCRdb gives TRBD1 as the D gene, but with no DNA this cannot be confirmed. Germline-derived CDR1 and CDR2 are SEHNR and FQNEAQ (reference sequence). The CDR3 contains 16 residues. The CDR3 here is CASSSPPDRPSYEQYF.